This T cell receptor (beta chain) originates from a study of CD4 T cells in relation to SARS-CoV-2 and coronaviruses. Overall study findings and caveats: Monoreactive clones expanded significantly more to SARS-CoV-2 than crossreactive clones did.

About this clone: Its target is unknown.

The V segment lost 3 bases and the J segment 0 bases; nucleotides outside the gene matches: 15. CDR3 size: 21 residues. Germline V CDR1 and CDR2: LGHDT, YNNKEL (reference sequence). The table came from immunoSEQ multiplex PCR; TCRdb's copy has only in-frame clones and leaves some out. The data contain about 36,000 clones, 70% to 85% of them singletons. The sample comprised naive CD4+ T cells from PBMCs, cultured in vitro. The subset denotes: naive CD4+ T cells isolated by negative enrichment. The receptor's source is an adult with COVID-19. The chain combines TRBV3-1 (or the pseudogene TRBV3-2) with TRBJ2-4; TRBD2 matches at 12 bases. DNA of the CDR3: TGTGCCAGCAGCCAGCCCATATTATGGACTAGCGGGGATCTAGCCAAAAACATTCAGTACTTC. Its translation is CASSQPILWTSGDLAKNIQYF.